A selection of T cell receptor beta chains follows, all from one sample in a study of T-cell memory formation after mild COVID-19. TCRdb reprocessed the 5' RACE reads via MiXCR and lists one record per CDR3 protein. Of approximately 350,000 distinct CDR3 sequences in the sample, about an eighth are singletons; the top ten hold about 22%. The specimen was PBMCs or a T cell subset sorted from them (not recorded which). The origin of the receptors is a man younger than 35 who had mild COVID-19 (a few samples of this study predate the infection). Cell type and time point are not known. The CDR3 runs from the conserved cysteine through the conserved F or W. D genes are given only for firm matches. Expanded clones are given a class, and other clones once, few, many or no size at all.

D,size,J,V,CDR3,DNA
NA,NA,TRBJ2-3,TRBV20-1,CSAHPQFGASTDTQYF,TGCAGTGCTCATCCCCAATTCGGGGCTAGCACAGATACGCAGTATTTT
NA,many,TRBJ1-1,TRBV5-1,CASSLVGETEAFF,TGCGCCAGCAGCTTGGTAGGGGAGACTGAAGCTTTCTTT
NA,NA,TRBJ2-1,TRBV16,CASSQDGQYNEQFF,TGTGCCAGCAGCCAAGACGGTCAGTACAATGAGCAGTTCTTC
NA,many,TRBJ1-5,TRBV6-5,CASSYRPFNQPQHF,TGTGCCAGCAGTTACCGACCGTTTAATCAGCCCCAGCATTTT
TRBD2,NA,TRBJ2-3,TRBV6-6,CASSYGRGGGDTQYF,TGTGCCAGCAGTTATGGACGGGGCGGGGGAGATACGCAGTATTTT
NA,many,TRBJ1-2,TRBV15,CATSRSDSEGSYTF,TGTGCCACCAGCAGGTCAGATAGCGAGGGGAGCTACACCTTC
NA,NA,TRBJ1-1,TRBV5-6,CASSFTPSVNTEAFF,TGTGCCAGCAGCTTCACCCCCTCCGTGAACACTGAAGCTTTCTTT
NA,NA,TRBJ2-1,TRBV7-9,CASSRFNGQFF,TGTGCCAGCAGCCGATTCAATGGGCAGTTCTTC
NA,NA,TRBJ2-3,TRBV4-2,CASSQDDREADTQYF,TGTGCCAGCAGCCAAGATGACAGGGAGGCGGATACGCAGTATTTT
NA,NA,TRBJ1-2,TRBV6-1,CASSEGRSYGYTF,TGTGCCAGCAGTGAAGGACGTAGCTATGGCTACACCTTC
TRBD1,NA,TRBJ2-5,TRBV6-2/TRBV6-3,CASSLDRRKETQYF,TGTGCCAGCAGCCTGGACAGGCGAAAGGAGACCCAGTACTTC
NA,NA,TRBJ2-5,TRBV4-1,CASSQVPTAGQETQYF,TGCGCCAGCAGCCAAGTTCCAACGGCGGGCCAAGAGACCCAGTACTTC
NA,NA,TRBJ2-7,TRBV19,CASSIGYEQYF,TGTGCCAGTAGTATTGGGTACGAGCAGTACTTC
TRBD1,NA,TRBJ2-5,TRBV7-6,CASSLGGTGLRETQYF,TGTGCCAGCAGCTTAGGCGGGACAGGGTTGCGGGAGACCCAGTACTTC
NA,NA,TRBJ1-2,TRBV10-3,CAITHDRSGYTF,TGTGCCATCACCCACGACAGGTCCGGCTACACCTTC
TRBD1,NA,TRBJ2-6,TRBV12-3/TRBV12-4,CASRRQGSGANVLTF,TGTGCCAGCAGAAGACAGGGCTCTGGGGCCAACGTCCTGACTTTC
NA,many,TRBJ2-5,TRBV7-9,CASSLLGRGETQYF,TGTGCCAGCAGCTTACTTGGCAGGGGAGAGACCCAGTACTTC
TRBD1,few,TRBJ1-6,TRBV7-2,CASSLEGQGDSPLHF,TGTGCCAGCAGCTTAGAGGGACAGGGCGATTCACCCCTCCACTTT
NA,NA,TRBJ2-5,TRBV12-5,CASGLEQGTQYF,TGTGCTAGTGGTTTGGAACAGGGGACCCAGTACTTC
NA,NA,TRBJ2-1,TRBV20-1,CSVSRSYSYNEQFF,TGCAGTGTCAGTCGTAGTTATTCCTACAATGAGCAGTTCTTC
NA,NA,TRBJ1-5,TRBV12-3/TRBV12-4,CASSFQIGQPQHF,TGTGCCAGCAGTTTCCAGATCGGACAGCCCCAGCATTTT
NA,few,TRBJ1-2,TRBV7-2,CASSPRPVRSGYTF,TGTGCCAGCAGCCCTCGACCGGTGCGATCTGGCTACACCTTC
TRBD2,NA,TRBJ2-3,TRBV5-1,CASSPNGLAGGSTDTQYF,TGCGCCAGCAGCCCCAACGGGCTAGCGGGGGGGAGCACAGATACGCAGTATTTT
NA,NA,TRBJ2-2,TRBV6-5,CASSYRSEHGELFF,TGTGCCAGCAGTTATCGGTCGGAGCACGGGGAGCTGTTTTTT
NA,NA,TRBJ2-1,TRBV18,CASSPRGGDSSYNEQFF,TGTGCCAGCTCACCACGGGGGGGCGATTCATCCTACAATGAGCAGTTCTTC
NA,NA,TRBJ1-4,TRBV2,CASSEAQATNEKLFF,TGTGCCAGCAGTGAAGCCCAGGCGACTAATGAAAAACTGTTTTTT